This T cell receptor (beta chain) was found in a study of T cells in Graves' hyperthyroidism and ophthalmopathy. TCR beta CDR3 regions were amplified from RNA. HTBI primers were the set used in a first-round RT-PCR of the TCR CDR3. TCRdb ran MiXCR on the multiplex PCR reads and lists one entry per CDR3 protein. Here the sample spans about 360,000 distinct CDR3 sequences, about 13% being singletons. The receptor was derived from a woman between 18 and 30 years old with Graves' hyperthyroidism. Sequenced: blood.

CDR3 region: CASRHRGLTEAFF. For the CDR3, the DNA is TGTGCCAGCAGACACAGGGGGCTCACTGAAGCTTTCTTT. The V gene is TRBV12-3 or TRBV12-4, the J gene TRBJ1-1, with TRBD1 matching over 9 bases. With V trimmed by 6 bases and J by 4 bases, 3 bases remained unmatched. This CDR3 region has 13 residues.